The source of this TCR beta chain is a study of blood T cell repertoires in COVID-19. Study as a whole: The samples span acute and convalescent COVID-19 from the United States, Italy and Spain. Sources were T cells, B-cell-depleted T cells, or PBMCs; the material itself was cDNA or gDNA.

In the source study's methods: Reference gene primers were amplified, and this amplification served to estimate nucleated cell counts. Using immunoSEQ multiplex PCR, the repertoire was profiled, and TCRdb retains in-frame clones only, with some absent. That table supplies the V and J calls and clone size; D and trimming were determined from the DNA. The table has fewer than 30,000 clones, about two thirds seen once. The CDR3 covers 14 residues. CDR1 is LNHDA, CDR2 SQIVND, per germline (reference sequence). V lost 3 bases and J lost 4, with 10 bases in between. The sample consisted of peripheral blood. V gene TRBV19 combines with J gene TRBJ1-5; D is ambiguous. The TCR was taken from a boy aged 2 to 10 with active or convalescent COVID-19. In nucleotides, the CDR3 is TGTGCCAGTAGTATCGAACACCGAAATCAGCCCCAGCATTTT. Translation gives CASSIEHRNQPQHF.